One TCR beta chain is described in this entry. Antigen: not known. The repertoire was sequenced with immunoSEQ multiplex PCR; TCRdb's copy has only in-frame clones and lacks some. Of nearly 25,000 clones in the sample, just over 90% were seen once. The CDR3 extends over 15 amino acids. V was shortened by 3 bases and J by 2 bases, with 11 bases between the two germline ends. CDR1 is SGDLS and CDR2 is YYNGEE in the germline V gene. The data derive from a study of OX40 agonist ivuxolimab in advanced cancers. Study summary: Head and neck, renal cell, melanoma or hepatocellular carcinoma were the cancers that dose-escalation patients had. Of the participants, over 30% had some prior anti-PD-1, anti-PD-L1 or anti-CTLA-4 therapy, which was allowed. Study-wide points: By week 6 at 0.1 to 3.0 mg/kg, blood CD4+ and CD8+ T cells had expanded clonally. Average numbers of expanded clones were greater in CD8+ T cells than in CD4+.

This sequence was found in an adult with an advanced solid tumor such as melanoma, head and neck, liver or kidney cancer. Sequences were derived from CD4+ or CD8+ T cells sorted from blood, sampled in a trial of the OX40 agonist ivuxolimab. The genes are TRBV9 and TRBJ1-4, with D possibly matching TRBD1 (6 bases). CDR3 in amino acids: CASSASGATNEKLFF. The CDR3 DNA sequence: TGTGCCAGCAGCGCCTCAGGGGCGACTAATGAAAAACTGTTTTTT.